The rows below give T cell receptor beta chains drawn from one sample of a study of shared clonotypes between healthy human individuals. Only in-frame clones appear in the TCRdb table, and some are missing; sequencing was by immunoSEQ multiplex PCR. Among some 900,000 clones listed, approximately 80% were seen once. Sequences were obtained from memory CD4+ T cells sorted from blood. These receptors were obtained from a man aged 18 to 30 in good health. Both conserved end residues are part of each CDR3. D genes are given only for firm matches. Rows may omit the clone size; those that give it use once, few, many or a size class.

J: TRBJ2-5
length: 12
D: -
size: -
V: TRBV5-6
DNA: TGTGCCAGCAGCCAAGGGAAAGAGACCCAGTACTTC
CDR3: CASSQGKETQYF

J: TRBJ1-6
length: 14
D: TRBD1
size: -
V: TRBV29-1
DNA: TGCAGCGTTGATCGGGACAGCGATAATTCACCCCTCCACTTT
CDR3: CSVDRDSDNSPLHF

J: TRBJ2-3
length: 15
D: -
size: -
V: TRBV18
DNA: TGTGCCAGCTCACTCCAGGGCCCCCGCACAGATACGCAGTATTTT
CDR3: CASSLQGPRTDTQYF

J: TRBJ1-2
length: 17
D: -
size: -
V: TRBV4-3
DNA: TGCGCCAGCAGCCAAGATTACGTCCCAGGAGGGGCGCGTGGCTACACCTTC
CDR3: CASSQDYVPGGARGYTF

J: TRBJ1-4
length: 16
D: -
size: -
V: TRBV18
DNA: TGTGCCAGCTCACCACGCGGGGGGGTTCCAAATGAAAAACTGTTTTTT
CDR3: CASSPRGGVPNEKLFF

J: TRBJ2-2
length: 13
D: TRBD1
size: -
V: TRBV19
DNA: TGTGCCACCGGGACAGGGAACACCGGGGAGCTGTTTTTT
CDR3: CATGTGNTGELFF

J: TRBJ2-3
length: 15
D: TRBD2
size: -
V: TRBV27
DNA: TGTGCCAGCAGTTCCGGGGCCAGCGGGGGCCATACGCAGTATTTT
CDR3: CASSSGASGGHTQYF

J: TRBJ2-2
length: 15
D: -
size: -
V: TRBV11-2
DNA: TGTGCCAGCAGCGTGGGGTCAGGGAACACCGGGGAGCTGTTTTTT
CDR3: CASSVGSGNTGELFF

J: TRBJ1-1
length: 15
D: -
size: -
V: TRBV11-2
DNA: TGTGCCAGCAGCTTAGACAGGCTCGGCTCCACTGAAGCTTTCTTT
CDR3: CASSLDRLGSTEAFF

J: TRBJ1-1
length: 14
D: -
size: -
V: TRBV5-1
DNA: TGCGCCAGCAGGTTAACAGTCGTGAACACTGAAGCTTTCTTT
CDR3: CASRLTVVNTEAFF

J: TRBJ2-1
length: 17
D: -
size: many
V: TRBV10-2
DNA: TGCGCCAGCAGTGTTATGAGCGGGTGGGGGACCTACAATGAGCAGTTCTTC
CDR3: CASSVMSGWGTYNEQFF

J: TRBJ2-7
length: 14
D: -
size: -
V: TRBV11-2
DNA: TGTGCCAGCAGCTTAGGGCAGGCATCCTACGAGCAGTACTTC
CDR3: CASSLGQASYEQYF

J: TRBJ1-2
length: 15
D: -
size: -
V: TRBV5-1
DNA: TGCGCCAGCAGTAGTAGGGGAGACGCTAACTATGGCTACACCTTC
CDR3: CASSSRGDANYGYTF

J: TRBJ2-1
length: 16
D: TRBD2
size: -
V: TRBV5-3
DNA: TGTGCCAGACCTCGGGTGGCGGGAGTGTCCCACAATGAGCAGTTCTTC
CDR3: CARPRVAGVSHNEQFF

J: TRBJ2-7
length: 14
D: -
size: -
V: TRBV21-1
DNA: TGTGCCAGCAGCAAAGGAGGTAGTCGCTACGAGCAGTACTTC
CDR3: CASSKGGSRYEQYF

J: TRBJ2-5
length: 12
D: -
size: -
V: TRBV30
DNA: TGTGCCTGGAGTCGGGCCCAGCCGACCCAGTACTTC
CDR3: CAWSRAQPTQYF

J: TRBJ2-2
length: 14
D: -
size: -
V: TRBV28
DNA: TGTGCCAGCAGTCCACAGGGTAACACCGGGGAGCTGTTTTTT
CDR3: CASSPQGNTGELFF

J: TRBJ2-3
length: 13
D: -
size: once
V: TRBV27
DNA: TGTGCCAGCAGGGGGGCGCTCTCAGATACGCAGTATTTT
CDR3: CASRGALSDTQYF

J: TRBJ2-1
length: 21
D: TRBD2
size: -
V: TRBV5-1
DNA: TGCGCCAGCAGCTGGGCCCACCTACCGCCCCTCCGGCGGGAGAGGGGTAATGAGCAGTTCTTC
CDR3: CASSWAHLPPLRRERGNEQFF

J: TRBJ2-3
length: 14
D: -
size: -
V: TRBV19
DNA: TGTGCCAGTAGTATCGGGGTTCCCACAGATACGCAGTATTTT
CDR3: CASSIGVPTDTQYF

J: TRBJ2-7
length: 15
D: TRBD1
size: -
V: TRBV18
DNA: TGTGCCAGCTCTCCCTTGTGGGACAGCGACTACGAGCAGTACTTC
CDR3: CASSPLWDSDYEQYF

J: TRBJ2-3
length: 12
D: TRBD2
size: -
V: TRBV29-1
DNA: TGCAGCGTTGGGACTAGCGCAGATACGCAGTATTTT
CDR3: CSVGTSADTQYF

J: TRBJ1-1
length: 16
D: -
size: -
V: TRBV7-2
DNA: TGTGCCAGCAGCTTCTTGTCAATAGGGGGTTTTGTTGAAGCTTTCTTT
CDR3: CASSFLSIGGFVEAFF

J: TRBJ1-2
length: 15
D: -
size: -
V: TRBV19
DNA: TGTGCCAGTAGTATACGAAAGGGGTCGGGCTATGGCTACACCTTC
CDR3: CASSIRKGSGYGYTF

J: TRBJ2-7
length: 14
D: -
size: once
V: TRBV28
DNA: TGTGCCAGCACCCTGCAGGGGAGAGCCTACGAGCAGTACTTC
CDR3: CASTLQGRAYEQYF

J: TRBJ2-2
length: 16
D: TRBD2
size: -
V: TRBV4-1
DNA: TGCGCCAGCAGCCAGGGTCAGCGGGGTCCGACCGGGGAGCTGTTTTTT
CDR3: CASSQGQRGPTGELFF

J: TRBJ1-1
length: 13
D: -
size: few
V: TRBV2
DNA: TGTGCCAGCAGCGTTACAATGAACACTGAAGCTTTCTTT
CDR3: CASSVTMNTEAFF

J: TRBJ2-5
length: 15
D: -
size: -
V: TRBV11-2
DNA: TGTGCCAGCAGCTTAGGGGTAGCTAGGCAAGAGACCCAGTACTTC
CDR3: CASSLGVARQETQYF